This T cell receptor (beta chain) originates from a study of CD8 T cells in ankylosing spondylitis. General study points: The clones that were linked to disease were reported to be significantly enriched in matched synovial fluid samples from ankylosing spondylitis patients. Seemingly characteristic of ankylosing spondylitis blood was a TCR beta motif consisting of eight highly homologous variants.

In its sample, this clonotype was seen many times. As yet, its antigen is unknown. Generation of TCR beta libraries employed quantitative 5'-RACE incorporating molecular barcodes. TCRdb passed the 5' RACE reads through MiXCR, listing each CDR3 protein once. The table shows fewer than 200,000 distinct CDR3 sequences, with around a sixth occurring only once. In germline, CDR1 is LNHDA, CDR2 SQIVND (reference sequence). Trimming at V came to 7 bases and at J to 6 bases, leaving 7 bases not matched to a gene. The CDR3 is 14 residues long. This sequence originates from a male donor aged 10 to 35 with ankylosing spondylitis or in good health (not recorded which). Input material: blood, either unsorted or a sorted T cell fraction (not recorded which). V usage is TRBV19 and J usage is TRBJ2-7, with 12 bases that match TRBD1. The CDR3 nucleotides read TGTGCCAGTAAGGATCCGGGACAGGGGGCCGAGCAGTACTTC. Its protein is CASKDPGQGAEQYF. The full variable domain, its missing parts supplied by reference TRBV19 and TRBJ2-7, is DGGITQSPKYLFRKEGQNVTLSCEQNLNHDAMYWYRQDPGQGLRLIYYSQIVNDFQKGDIAEGYSVSREKKESFPLTVTSAQKNPTAFYLCASKDPGQGAEQYFGPGTRLTVT.